The clone carrying this T cell receptor beta chain appeared a few times. Antigen specificity is unknown. This CDR3 is built from 18 residues. CDR1 is SGHAT and CDR2 is FQDESV in the germline V gene (reference sequence). V lost 3 bases and J lost 2; bases outside the gene matches: 10. These data belong to a study of response to subunit inactivated influenza vaccine. TCRdb re-called the RT-PCR reads through MiXCR, storing one row per CDR3 protein. The data contain fewer than 700,000 distinct CDR3 sequences, 13% of them singletons. Study results and caveats: New T cells are recruited in small numbers by each seasonal influenza vaccination, according to the authors' suggestion.

The chain employs TRBV11-1 and TRBJ2-3, with TRBD2 matching over 11 bases. This clonotype was sampled from a man between 45 and 60 years old who received an inactivated influenza vaccine. The material sequenced was PBMCs from blood, taken 45 days after vaccination. CDR3 bases: TGTGCCAGCAGCTTCCTGGGACTAGCGGTTTTTCTCACAGATACGCAGTATTTT. It specifies CASSFLGLAVFLTDTQYF.